This T cell receptor (beta chain) was identified during a study of neurological immune-mediated disorders. Study-level results: HTLV-1-associated myelopathy had the most TCR clonal expansion, and multiple sclerosis had the least, less than healthy controls. The study found no CDR3 amino acid sequences shared by expanded clones across subjects, suggesting private repertoires in all groups.

This clonotype was detected many times. Its antigen is as yet unknown. The authors produced cDNA by 5'RACE using 10-nucleotide random UMIs. TCRdb redid the calling of the 5' RACE reads with MiXCR, one entry per CDR3 protein. The sample carries about 70,000 distinct CDR3 sequences, 3.2% recorded once. Trimming took off 1 base at V and 2 bases at J, with 12 bases between the two ends. Germline values: CDR1 SGHNT, CDR2 YENEEA. This CDR3 has 15 residues. The specimen sequenced was PBMCs. This TCR came from a woman in her 50s with multiple sclerosis. This chain joins TRBV11-3 and TRBJ2-7, with unresolved D. The CDR3 DNA sequence: TGTGCCAGCAGCTTAGTGTCTAGTACCCCCTACGAGCAGTACTTC. This codes for CASSLVSSTPYEQYF.